The entry below describes one T cell receptor (beta chain). Its antigen is undetermined. Trimming pared 0 bases from V and 4 bases from J, leaving 7 bases between. CDR3 length: 14 amino acids. Germline lookup yields CDR1 SGHRS and CDR2 YFSETQ. The PCR ran on 60 Vbeta and 13 Jbeta primers. Clones were sequenced by immunoSEQ multiplex PCR, and TCRdb holds only the in-frame ones, with some missing. Recorded for this sample: approximately 150,000 clones. This sample stems from a study of cytomegalovirus exposure and HLA in healthy donors. General observations from the study: At a 0.05 false discovery rate, a later analysis found approximately 15,000 TCR beta sequences to be associated with HLA alleles. Later analysis associated a missense DCLRE1C variant with TCR beta V- and J-gene trimming. When presence/absence was analysed, sequencing depth was taken to be roughly uniform across donors.

All the people who gave samples were healthy bone marrow donors. The source material was PBMCs. The origin of this receptor is a woman aged 45-65 years in good health and CMV-seronegative. V gene TRBV5-1 combines with J gene TRBJ2-2; no clear D gene. The CDR3 nucleotides are TGCGCCAGCAGCTTGGGAAGAGGCACCGGGGAGCTGTTTTTT. It yields the protein CASSLGRGTGELFF.